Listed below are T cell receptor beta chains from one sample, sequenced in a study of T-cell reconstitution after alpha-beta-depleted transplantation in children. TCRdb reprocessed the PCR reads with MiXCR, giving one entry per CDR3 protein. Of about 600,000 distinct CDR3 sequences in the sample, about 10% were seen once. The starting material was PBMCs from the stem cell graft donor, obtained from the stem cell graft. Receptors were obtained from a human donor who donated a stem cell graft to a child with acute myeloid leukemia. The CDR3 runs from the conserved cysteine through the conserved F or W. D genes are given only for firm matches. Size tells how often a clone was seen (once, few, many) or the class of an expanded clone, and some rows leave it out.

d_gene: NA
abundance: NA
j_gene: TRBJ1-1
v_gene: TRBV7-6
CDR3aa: CASSLQGGRGTEAFF
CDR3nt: TGTGCCAGCAGCTTACAAGGAGGTAGAGGCACTGAAGCTTTCTTT

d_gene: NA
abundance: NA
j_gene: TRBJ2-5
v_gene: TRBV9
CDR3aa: CASSPRQRESQYF
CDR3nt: TGTGCCAGCAGCCCTAGACAAAGGGAATCCCAGTACTTC

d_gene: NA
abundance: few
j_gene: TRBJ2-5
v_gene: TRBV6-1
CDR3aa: CASSRDPQRGETQYF
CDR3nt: TGTGCCAGCAGCCGGGACCCACAACGGGGAGAGACCCAGTACTTC

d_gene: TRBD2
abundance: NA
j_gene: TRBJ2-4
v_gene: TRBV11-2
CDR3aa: CASSRLAEDFLAKNIQYF
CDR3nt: TGTGCCAGCAGTAGACTAGCGGAGGACTTCCTAGCCAAAAACATTCAGTACTTC

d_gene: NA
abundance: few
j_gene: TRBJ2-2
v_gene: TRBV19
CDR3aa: CASTTTAAGELFF
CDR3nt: TGTGCCAGTACCACGACAGCGGCCGGGGAGCTGTTTTTT

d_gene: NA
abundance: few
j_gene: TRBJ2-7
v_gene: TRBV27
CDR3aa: CASSIQGDLLEQYF
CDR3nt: TGTGCCAGCAGTATACAGGGAGACCTTCTCGAGCAGTACTTC

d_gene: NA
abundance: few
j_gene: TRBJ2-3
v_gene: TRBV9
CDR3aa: CASSQGGRGTDTQYF
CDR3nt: TGTGCCAGCAGCCAAGGGGGAAGGGGCACAGATACGCAGTATTTT

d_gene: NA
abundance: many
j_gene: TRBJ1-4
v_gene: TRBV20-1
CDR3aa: CSASSPGVTREKLFF
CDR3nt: TGCAGTGCTAGTTCCCCCGGGGTTACACGGGAAAAACTGTTTTTT

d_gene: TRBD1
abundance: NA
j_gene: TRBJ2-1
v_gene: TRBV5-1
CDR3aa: CASSAGTGIYNEQFF
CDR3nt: TGCGCCAGCAGCGCCGGGACAGGGATCTACAATGAGCAGTTCTTC

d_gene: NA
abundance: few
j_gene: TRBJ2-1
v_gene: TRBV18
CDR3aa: CASSPRTSGTTYNEQFF
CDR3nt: TGTGCCAGCTCACCAAGGACCTCCGGGACAACCTACAATGAGCAGTTCTTC

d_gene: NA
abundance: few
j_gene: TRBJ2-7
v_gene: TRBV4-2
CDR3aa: CASSPGRGGSYEQYF
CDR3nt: TGTGCCAGCAGCCCGGGGAGGGGGGGCTCCTACGAGCAGTACTTC

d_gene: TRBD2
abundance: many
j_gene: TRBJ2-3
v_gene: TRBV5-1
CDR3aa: CASSRAFAGVPDTQYF
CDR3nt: TGCGCCAGCAGCCGGGCCTTCGCGGGAGTCCCAGATACGCAGTATTTT

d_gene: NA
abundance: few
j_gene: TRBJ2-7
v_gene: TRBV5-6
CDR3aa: CASSLVGGRVYEQYF
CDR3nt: TGTGCCAGCAGCTTGGTTGGAGGGCGGGTCTACGAGCAGTACTTC

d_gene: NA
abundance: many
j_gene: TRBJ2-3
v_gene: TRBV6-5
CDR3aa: CASRQGQYTDTQYF
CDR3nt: TGTGCCAGCAGACAAGGACAGTACACAGATACGCAGTATTTT

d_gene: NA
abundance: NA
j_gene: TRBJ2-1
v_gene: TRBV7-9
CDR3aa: CASPGSPSDEQFF
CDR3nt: TGTGCCAGTCCCGGGAGCCCTTCGGATGAGCAGTTCTTC

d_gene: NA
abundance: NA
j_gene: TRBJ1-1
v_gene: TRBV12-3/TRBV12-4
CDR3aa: CASSFRPGEVGTEAFF
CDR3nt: TGTGCCAGCAGTTTTCGTCCGGGAGAGGTCGGCACTGAAGCTTTCTTT

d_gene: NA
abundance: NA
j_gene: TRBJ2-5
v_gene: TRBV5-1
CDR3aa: CASSFSDRPETQYF
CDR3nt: TGCGCCAGCAGCTTTTCCGACAGGCCGGAGACCCAGTACTTC

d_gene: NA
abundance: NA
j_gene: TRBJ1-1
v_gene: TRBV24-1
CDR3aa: CATSDGGADTEAFF
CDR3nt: TGTGCCACCAGTGACGGGGGCGCGGACACTGAAGCTTTCTTT

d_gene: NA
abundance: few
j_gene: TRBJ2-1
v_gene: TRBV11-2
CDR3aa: CASSLSPSEQFF
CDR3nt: TGTGCCAGCAGCTTGAGTCCCAGCGAGCAGTTCTTC

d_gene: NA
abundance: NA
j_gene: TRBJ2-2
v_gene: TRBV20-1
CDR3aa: CSADPLSTGELFF
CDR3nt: TGCAGTGCCGATCCTCTGAGCACCGGGGAGCTGTTTTTT

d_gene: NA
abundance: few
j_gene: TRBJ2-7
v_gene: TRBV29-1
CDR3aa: CSGGVGPGYEQYF
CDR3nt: TGCAGCGGGGGGGTGGGTCCGGGCTACGAGCAGTACTTC

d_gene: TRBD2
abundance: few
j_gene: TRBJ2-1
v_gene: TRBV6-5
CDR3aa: CASSSRGGRVHEQFF
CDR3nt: TGTGCCAGCAGTTCCCGGGGCGGGAGAGTCCATGAGCAGTTCTTC

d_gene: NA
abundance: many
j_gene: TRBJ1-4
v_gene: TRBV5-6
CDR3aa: CASSLDPTNEKLFF
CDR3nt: TGTGCCAGCAGCCTGGACCCAACTAATGAAAAACTGTTTTTT

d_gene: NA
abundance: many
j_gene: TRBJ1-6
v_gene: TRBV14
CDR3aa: CASSLQDSPLHF
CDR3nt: TGTGCCAGCAGCCTACAGGATTCACCCCTCCACTTT

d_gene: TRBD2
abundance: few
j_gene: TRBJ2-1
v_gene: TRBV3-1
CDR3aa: CASSVIRLAGVGSYNEQFF
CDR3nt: TGTGCCAGCAGCGTTATAAGACTAGCGGGAGTAGGCTCCTACAATGAGCAGTTCTTC

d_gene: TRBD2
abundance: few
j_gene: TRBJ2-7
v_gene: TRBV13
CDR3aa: CASSLWTSGNEQYF
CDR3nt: TGTGCCAGCAGCCTGTGGACTAGCGGGAACGAGCAGTACTTC

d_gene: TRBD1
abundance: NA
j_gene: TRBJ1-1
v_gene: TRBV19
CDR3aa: CASRKGQGYTEAFF
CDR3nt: TGTGCCAGTCGGAAGGGACAGGGATACACTGAAGCTTTCTTT

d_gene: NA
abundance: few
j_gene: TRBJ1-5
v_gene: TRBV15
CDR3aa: CATSRDLISNQPQHF
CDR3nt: TGTGCCACCAGCAGAGATCTTATTAGCAATCAGCCCCAGCATTTT

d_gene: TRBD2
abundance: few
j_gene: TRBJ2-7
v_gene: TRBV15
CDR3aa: CATSGSGTSYEQYF
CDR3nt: TGTGCCACCAGCGGTAGCGGGACCTCCTACGAGCAGTACTTC

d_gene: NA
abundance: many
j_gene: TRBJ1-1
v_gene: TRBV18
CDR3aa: CASSPRTAEAFF
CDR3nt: TGTGCCAGCTCACCCAGGACTGCTGAAGCTTTCTTT

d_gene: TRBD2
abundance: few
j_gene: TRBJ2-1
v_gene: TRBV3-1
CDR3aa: CASSLSTSGTYGEQFF
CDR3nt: TGTGCCAGCAGCCTTTCGACTAGCGGGACTTACGGTGAGCAGTTCTTC

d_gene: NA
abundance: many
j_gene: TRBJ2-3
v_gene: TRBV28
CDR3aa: CASSTQSGATDTQYF
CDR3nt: TGTGCCAGCAGTACCCAGTCGGGAGCCACAGATACGCAGTATTTT

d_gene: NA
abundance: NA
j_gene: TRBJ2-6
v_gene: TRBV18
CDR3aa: CASSPPDGRGGANVLTF
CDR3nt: TGTGCCAGCTCACCGCCTGACGGGAGAGGTGGGGCCAACGTCCTGACTTTC

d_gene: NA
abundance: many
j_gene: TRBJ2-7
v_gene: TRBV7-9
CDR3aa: CASSSPGAYEQYF
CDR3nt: TGTGCCAGCAGTTCGCCAGGGGCCTACGAGCAGTACTTC

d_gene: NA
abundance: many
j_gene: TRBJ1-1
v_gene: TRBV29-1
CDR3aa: CSVARTPNTEAFF
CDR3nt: TGCAGCGTTGCGAGGACACCGAACACTGAAGCTTTCTTT

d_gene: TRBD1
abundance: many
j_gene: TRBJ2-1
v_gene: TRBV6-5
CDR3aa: CASRPPGQGQFF
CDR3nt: TGTGCCAGCAGACCCCCGGGACAGGGGCAGTTCTTC

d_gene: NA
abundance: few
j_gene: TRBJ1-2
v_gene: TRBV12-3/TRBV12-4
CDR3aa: CASSLNNGAGYYGYTF
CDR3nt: TGTGCCAGCAGTTTAAATAACGGGGCAGGCTACTATGGCTACACCTTC

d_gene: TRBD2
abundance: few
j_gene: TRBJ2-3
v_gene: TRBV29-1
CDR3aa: CSLGLADYTQYF
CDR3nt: TGCAGCCTAGGACTAGCTGATTATACGCAGTATTTT

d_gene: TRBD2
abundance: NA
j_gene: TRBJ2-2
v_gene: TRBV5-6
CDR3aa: CASSRGTSGWGGELFF
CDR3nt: TGTGCCAGCAGCCGCGGGACTAGCGGTTGGGGCGGGGAGCTGTTTTTT

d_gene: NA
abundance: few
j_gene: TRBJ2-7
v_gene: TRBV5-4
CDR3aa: CASSGPGLLYEQYF
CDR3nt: TGTGCCAGCAGCGGGCCGGGACTCCTCTACGAGCAGTACTTC

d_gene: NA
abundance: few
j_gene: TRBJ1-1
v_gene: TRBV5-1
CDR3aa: CASSTSAQNTEAFF
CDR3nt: TGCGCCAGCAGCACGTCAGCCCAGAACACTGAAGCTTTCTTT

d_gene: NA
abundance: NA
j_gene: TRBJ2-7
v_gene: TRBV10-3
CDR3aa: CAISEGTIGEQYF
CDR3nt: TGTGCCATCAGTGAAGGGACAATTGGGGAGCAGTACTTC

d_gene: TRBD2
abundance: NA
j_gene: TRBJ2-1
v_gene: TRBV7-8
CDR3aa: CASSPPRTTSGGHNEQFF
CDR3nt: TGTGCCAGCAGCCCCCCCAGGACTACTAGCGGGGGCCACAATGAGCAGTTCTTC

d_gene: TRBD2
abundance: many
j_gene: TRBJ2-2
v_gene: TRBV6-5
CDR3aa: CASSSGGTGELFF
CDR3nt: TGTGCCAGCAGTAGCGGGGGCACCGGGGAGCTGTTTTTT

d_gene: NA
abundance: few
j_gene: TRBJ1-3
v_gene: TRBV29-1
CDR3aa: CSVRQGLSGNSIYF
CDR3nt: TGCAGCGTCCGTCAGGGGCTCTCTGGAAACTCCATATATTTT

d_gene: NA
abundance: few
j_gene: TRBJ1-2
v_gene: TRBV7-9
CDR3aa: CASSAGEYGYTF
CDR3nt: TGTGCCAGCAGCGCCGGGGAGTATGGCTACACCTTC

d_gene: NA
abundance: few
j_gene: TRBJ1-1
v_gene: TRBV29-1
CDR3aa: CSGGREEPLRGTEAFF
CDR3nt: TGCAGCGGGGGGAGGGAGGAGCCGCTTAGGGGCACTGAAGCTTTCTTT

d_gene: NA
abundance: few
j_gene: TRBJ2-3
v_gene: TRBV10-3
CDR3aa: CAISESILGRALGTDTQYF
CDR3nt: TGTGCCATCAGTGAGTCCATATTGGGGCGAGCATTAGGGACAGATACGCAGTATTTT